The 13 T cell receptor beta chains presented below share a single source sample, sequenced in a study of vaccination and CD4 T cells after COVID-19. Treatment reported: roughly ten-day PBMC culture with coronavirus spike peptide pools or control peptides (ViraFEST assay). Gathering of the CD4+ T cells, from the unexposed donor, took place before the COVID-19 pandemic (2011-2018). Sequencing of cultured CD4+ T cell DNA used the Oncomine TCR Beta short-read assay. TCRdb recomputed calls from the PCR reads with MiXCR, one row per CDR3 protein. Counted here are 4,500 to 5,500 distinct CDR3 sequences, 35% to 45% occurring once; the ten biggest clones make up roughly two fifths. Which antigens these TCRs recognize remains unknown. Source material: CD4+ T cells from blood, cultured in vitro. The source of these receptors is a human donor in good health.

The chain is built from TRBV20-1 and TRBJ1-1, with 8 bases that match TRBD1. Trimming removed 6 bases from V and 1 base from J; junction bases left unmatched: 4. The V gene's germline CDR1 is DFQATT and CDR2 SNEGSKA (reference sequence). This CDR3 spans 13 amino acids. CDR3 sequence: CSAGGQGNTEAFF. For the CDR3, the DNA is TGCAGTGCGGGTGGACAGGGGAACACTGAAGCTTTCTTT.

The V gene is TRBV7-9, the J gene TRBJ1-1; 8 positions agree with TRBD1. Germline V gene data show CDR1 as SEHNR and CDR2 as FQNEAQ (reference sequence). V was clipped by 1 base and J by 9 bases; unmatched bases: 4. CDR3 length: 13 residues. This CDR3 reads CASSLGTGNKAFF. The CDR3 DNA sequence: TGTGCCAGCAGCTTAGGGACAGGGAATAAAGCTTTCTTT. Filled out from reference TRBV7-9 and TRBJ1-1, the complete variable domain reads DTGVSQNPRHKITKRGQNVTFRCDPISEHNRLYWYRQTLGQGPEFLTYFQNEAQLEKSRLLSDRFSAERPKGSFSTLEIQRTEQGDSAMYLCASSLGTGNKAFFGQGTRLTVV.

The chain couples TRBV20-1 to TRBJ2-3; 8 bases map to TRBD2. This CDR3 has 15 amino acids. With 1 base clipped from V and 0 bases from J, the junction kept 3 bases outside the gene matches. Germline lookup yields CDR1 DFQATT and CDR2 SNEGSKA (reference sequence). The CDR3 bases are TGCAGTGCTAGAGTATCGGGGGGGAGCACAGATACGCAGTATTTT. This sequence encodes CSARVSGGSTDTQYF.

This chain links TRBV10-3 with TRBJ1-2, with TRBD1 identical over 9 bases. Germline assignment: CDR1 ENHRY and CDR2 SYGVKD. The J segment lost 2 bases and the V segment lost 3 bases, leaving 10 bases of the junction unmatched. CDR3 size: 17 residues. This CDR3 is CAISDPPGQGENYGYTF. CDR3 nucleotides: TGTGCCATCAGTGACCCCCCGGGACAGGGAGAAAACTATGGCTACACCTTC.

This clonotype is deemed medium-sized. The CDR3 spells CASSPPSGWGAFF. The CDR3 DNA sequence: TGTGCCAGCTCACCACCGTCAGGGTGGGGAGCTTTCTTT. The genes are TRBV18 and TRBJ1-1; weak D call: TRBD1 (5 bases). The CDR3 has 13 residues. CDR1 is KGHSH and CDR2 is LQKENI in the germline V gene. V lost 0 bases, J lost 10 bases, and 12 bases lay in between.

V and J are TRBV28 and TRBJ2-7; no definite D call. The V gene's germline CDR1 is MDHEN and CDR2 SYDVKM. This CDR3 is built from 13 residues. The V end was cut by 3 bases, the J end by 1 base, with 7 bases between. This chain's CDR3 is CASSLGASYEQYF. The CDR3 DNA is TGTGCCAGCAGTTTGGGCGCATCCTACGAGCAGTACTTC.

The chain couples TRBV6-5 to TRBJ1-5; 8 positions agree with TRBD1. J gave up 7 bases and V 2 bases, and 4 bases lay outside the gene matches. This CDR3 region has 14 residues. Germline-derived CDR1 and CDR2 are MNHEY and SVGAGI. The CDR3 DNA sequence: TGTGCCAGCAGTTACGACAGGGGAGGGCAGCCCCAGCATTTT. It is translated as CASSYDRGGQPQHF.

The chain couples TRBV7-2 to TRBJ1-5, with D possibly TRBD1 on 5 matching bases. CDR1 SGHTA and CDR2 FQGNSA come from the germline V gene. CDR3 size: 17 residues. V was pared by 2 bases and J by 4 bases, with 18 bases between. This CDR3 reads CASSLIGGGTQNQPQHF. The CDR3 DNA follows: TGTGCCAGCAGCTTAATTGGCGGCGGGACGCAAAATCAGCCCCAGCATTTT.

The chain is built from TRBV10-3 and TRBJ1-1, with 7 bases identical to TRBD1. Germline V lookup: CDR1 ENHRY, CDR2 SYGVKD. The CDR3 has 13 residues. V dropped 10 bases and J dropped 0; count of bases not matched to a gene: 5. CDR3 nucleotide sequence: TGTGCCACCAGGGACAGCCTGAACACTGAAGCTTTCTTT. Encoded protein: CATRDSLNTEAFF.

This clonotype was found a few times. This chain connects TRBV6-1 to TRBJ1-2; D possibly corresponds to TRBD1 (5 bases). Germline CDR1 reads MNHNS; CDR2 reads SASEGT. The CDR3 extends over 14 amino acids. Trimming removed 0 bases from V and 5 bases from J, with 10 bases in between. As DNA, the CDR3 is TGTGCCAGCAGTGAAGCGGGGGTATTTTATGGCTACACCTTC. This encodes CASSEAGVFYGYTF.

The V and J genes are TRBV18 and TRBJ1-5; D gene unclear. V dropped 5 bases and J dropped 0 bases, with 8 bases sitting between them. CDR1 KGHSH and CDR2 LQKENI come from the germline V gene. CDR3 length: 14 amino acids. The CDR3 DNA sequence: TGTGCCAGCTCAACAGACCATAGCAATCAGCCCCAGCATTTT. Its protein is CASSTDHSNQPQHF.

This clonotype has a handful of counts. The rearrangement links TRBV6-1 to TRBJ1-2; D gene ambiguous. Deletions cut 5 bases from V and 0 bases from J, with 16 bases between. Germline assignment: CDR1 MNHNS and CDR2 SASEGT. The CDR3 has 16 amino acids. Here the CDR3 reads CASSPLNRQANYGYTF. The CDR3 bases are TGTGCCAGCAGTCCTCTAAACCGACAAGCTAACTATGGCTACACCTTC.

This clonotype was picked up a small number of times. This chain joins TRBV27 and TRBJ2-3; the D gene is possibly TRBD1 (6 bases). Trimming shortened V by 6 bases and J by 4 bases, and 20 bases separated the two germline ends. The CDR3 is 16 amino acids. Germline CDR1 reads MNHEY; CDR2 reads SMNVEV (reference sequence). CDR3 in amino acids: CASSPLVGALSDTQYF. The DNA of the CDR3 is TGTGCCAGCAGCCCTCTGGTGGGGGCGCTTTCAGATACGCAGTATTTT.